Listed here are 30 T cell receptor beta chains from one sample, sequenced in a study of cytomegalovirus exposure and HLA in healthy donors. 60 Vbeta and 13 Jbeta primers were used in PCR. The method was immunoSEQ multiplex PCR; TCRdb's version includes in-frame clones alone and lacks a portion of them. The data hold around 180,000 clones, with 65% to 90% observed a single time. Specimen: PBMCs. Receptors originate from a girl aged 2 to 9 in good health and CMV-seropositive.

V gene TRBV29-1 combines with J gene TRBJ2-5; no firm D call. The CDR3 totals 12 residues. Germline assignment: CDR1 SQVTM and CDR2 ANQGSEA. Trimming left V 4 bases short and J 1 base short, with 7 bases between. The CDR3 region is CSVAQAQETQYF. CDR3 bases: TGCAGCGTTGCCCAGGCCCAAGAGACCCAGTACTTC.

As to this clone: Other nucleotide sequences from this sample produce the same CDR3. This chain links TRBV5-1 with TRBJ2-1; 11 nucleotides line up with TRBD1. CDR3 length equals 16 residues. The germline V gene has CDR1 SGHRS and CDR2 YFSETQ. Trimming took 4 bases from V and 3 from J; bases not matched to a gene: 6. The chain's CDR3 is CASSLPGTGGYNEQFF. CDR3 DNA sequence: TGCGCCAGCAGCCTGCCCGGGACAGGGGGCTACAATGAGCAGTTCTTC.

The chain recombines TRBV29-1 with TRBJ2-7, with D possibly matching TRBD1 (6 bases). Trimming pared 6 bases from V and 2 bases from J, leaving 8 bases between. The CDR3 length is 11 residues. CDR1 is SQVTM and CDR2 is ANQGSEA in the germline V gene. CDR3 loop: CSVQGTYEQYF. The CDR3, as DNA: TGCAGCGTGCAGGGGACCTACGAGCAGTACTTC.

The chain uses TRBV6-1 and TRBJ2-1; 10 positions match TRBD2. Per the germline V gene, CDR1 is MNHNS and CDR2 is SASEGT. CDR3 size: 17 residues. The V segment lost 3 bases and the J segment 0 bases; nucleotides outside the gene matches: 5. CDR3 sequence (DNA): TGTGCCAGCAGTGAGTCTAGCGGGAGCGTCTCCTACAATGAGCAGTTCTTC. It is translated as CASSESSGSVSYNEQFF.

The chain's CDR3 is CASSSSLGRGGYYGYTF. CDR3 DNA sequence: TGTGCCAGCAGTTCCTCCTTAGGAAGGGGGGGCTACTATGGCTACACCTTC. The chain combines TRBV27 with TRBJ1-2; D might be TRBD1 (6 bases). The CDR3 has 17 amino acids. Trimming took off 4 bases at V and 3 bases at J, with 21 bases between the two ends. The germline V gene has CDR1 MNHEY and CDR2 SMNVEV (reference sequence).

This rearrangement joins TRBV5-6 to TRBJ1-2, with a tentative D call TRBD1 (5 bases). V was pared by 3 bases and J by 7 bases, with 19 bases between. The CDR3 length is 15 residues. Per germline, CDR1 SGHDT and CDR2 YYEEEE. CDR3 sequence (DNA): TGTGCCAGCAGCTCCCAGGGTCGGGGGTCTCGTGGCTACACCTTC. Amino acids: CASSSQGRGSRGYTF. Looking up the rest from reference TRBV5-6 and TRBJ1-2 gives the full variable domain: DAGVTQSPTHLIKTRGQQVTLRCSPKSGHDTVSWYQQALGQGPQFIFQYYEEEERQRGNFPDRFSGHQFPNYSSELNVNALLLGDSALYLCASSSQGRGSRGYTFGSGTRLTVV.

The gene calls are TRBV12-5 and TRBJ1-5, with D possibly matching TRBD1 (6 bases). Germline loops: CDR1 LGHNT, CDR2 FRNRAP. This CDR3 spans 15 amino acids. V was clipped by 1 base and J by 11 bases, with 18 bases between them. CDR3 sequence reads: CASGLGNGQLWAQHF. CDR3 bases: TGTGCTAGTGGTTTGGGCAATGGACAGCTATGGGCCCAGCATTTT.

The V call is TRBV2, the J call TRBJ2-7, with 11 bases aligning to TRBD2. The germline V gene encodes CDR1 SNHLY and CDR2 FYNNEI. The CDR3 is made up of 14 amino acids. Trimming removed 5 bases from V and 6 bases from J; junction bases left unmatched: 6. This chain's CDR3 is CASSTGTSGSEQYF. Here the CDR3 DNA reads TGTGCCAGCAGTACCGGGACTAGCGGCAGCGAGCAGTACTTC.

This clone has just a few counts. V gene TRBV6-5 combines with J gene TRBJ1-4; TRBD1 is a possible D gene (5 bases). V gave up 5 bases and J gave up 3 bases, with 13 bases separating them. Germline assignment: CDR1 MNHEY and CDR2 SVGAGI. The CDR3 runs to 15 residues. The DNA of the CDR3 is TGTGCCAGCAGTAAGCGACAGCTACCTAATGAAAAACTGTTTTTT. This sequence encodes CASSKRQLPNEKLFF.

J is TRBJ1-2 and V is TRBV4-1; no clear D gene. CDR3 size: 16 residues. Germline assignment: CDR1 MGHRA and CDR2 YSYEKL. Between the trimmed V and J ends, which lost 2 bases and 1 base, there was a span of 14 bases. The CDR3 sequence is CASSQTAGSVNYGYTF. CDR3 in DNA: TGCGCCAGCAGCCAAACGGCGGGGTCTGTTAACTATGGCTACACCTTC.

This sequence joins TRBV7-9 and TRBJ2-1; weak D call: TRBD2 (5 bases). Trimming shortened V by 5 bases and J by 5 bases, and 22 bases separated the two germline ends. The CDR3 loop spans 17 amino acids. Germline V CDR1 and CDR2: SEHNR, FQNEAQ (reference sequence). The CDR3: CASSPHGGRLEDNEQFF. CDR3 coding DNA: TGTGCCAGCAGCCCCCATGGCGGGCGCTTAGAAGACAATGAGCAGTTCTTC.

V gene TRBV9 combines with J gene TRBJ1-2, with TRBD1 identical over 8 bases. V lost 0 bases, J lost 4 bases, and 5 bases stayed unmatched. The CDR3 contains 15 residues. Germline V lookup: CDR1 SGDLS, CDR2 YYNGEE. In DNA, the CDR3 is TGTGCCAGCAGCGTAGACCCAGGGGGCCCCTATGGCTACACCTTC. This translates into CASSVDPGGPYGYTF.

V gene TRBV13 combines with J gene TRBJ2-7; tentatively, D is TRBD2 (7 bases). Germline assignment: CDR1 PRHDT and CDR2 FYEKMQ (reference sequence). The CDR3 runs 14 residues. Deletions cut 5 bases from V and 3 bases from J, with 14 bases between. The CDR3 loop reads CASSEGGGGYEQYF. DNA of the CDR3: TGTGCCAGCAGCGAGGGGGGAGGGGGCTACGAGCAGTACTTC. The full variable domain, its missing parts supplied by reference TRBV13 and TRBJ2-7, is AAGVIQSPRHLIKEKRETATLKCYPIPRHDTVYWYQQGPGQDPQFLISFYEKMQSDKGSIPDRFSAQQFSDYHSELNMSSLELGDSALYFCASSEGGGGYEQYFGPGTRLTVT.

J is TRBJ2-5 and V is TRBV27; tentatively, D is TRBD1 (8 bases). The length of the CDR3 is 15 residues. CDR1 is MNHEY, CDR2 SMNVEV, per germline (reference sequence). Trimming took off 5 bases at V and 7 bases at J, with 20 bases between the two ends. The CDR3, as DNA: TGTGCCAGCAGTCCGGGGACAGGCGGGAGCGGGACCCAGTACTTC. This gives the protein CASSPGTGGSGTQYF.

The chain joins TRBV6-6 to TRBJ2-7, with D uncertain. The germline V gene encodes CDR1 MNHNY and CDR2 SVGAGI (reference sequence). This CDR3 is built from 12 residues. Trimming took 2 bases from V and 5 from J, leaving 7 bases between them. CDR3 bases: TGTGCCAGCAGTTACACAACGCACGAGCAGTACTTC. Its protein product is CASSYTTHEQYF.

CDR3 nucleotide sequence: TGTGCTAGTGGTTTGACGCTAGCGGGAACTAGCACAGATACGCAGTATTTT. Protein: CASGLTLAGTSTDTQYF. The gene calls are TRBV12-5 and TRBJ2-3; 9 nucleotides match TRBD2. V lost 2 bases and J lost 0; bases outside the gene matches: 6. Germline CDR1 reads LGHNT; CDR2 reads FRNRAP. The CDR3 loop spans 17 amino acids.

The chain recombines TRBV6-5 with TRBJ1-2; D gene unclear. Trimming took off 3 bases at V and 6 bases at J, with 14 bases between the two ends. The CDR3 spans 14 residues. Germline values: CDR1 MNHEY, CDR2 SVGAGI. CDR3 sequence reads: CASSYLQTRHGYTF. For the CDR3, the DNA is TGTGCCAGCAGTTATTTACAGACCCGTCATGGCTACACCTTC.

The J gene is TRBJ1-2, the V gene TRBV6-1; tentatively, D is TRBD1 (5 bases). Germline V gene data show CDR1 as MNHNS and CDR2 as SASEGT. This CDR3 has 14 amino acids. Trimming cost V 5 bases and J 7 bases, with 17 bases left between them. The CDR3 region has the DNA TGTGCCAGCAGTCCGGGGGGGGTGGCGTGTGGCTACACCTTC. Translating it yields CASSPGGVACGYTF.

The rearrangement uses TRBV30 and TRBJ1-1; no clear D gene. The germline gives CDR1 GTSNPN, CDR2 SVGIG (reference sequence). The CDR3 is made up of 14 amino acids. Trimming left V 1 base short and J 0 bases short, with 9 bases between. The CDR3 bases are TGTGCCTGGAGTGCCCGACTGATGAACACTGAAGCTTTCTTT. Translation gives CAWSARLMNTEAFF. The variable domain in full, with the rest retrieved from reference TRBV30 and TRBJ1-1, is SQTIHQWPATLVQPVGSPLSLECTVEGTSNPNLYWYRQAAGRGLQLLFYSVGIGQISSEVPQNLSASRPQDRQFILSSKKLLLSDSGFYLCAWSARLMNTEAFFGQGTRLTVV.

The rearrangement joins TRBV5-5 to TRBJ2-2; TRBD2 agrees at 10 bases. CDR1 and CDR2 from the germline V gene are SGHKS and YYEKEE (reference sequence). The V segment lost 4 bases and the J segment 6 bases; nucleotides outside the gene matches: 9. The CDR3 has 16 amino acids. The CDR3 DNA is TGTGCCAGCAGCCCAAGCGGGAGGGGCGGATCCGGGGAGCTGTTTTTT. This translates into CASSPSGRGGSGELFF.

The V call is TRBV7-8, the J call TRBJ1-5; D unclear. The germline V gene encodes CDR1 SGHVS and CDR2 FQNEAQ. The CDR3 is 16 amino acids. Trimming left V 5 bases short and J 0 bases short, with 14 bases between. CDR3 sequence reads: CASSSRTGSSNQPQHF. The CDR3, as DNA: TGTGCCAGCAGCAGCAGAACCGGGAGTAGCAATCAGCCCCAGCATTTT.

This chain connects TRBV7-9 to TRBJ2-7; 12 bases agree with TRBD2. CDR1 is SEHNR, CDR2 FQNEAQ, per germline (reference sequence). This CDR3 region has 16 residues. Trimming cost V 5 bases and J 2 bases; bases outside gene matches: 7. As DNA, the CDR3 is TGTGCCAGCAGCCCGAGGACTAGCGGGACCACCTACGAGCAGTACTTC. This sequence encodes CASSPRTSGTTYEQYF.

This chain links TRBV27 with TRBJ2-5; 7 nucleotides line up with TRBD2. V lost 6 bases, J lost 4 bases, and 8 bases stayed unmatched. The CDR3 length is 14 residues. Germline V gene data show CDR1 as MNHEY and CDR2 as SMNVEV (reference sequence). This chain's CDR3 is CASSSSGLIETQYF. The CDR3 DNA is TGTGCCAGCAGCTCTAGCGGCTTAATAGAGACCCAGTACTTC.

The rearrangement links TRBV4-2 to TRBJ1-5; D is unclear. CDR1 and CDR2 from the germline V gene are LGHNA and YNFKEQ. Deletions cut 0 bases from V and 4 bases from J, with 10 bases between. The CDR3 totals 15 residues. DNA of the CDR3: TGTGCCAGCAGCCAAGACAGCGGGAATAATCAGCCCCAGCATTTT. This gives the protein CASSQDSGNNQPQHF.

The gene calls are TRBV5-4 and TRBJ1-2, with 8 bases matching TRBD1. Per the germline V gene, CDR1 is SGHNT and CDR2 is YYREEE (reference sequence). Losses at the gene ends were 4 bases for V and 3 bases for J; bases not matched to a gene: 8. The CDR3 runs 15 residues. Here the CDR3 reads CASSRVTGVDYGYTF. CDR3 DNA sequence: TGTGCCAGCAGCAGAGTGACAGGGGTGGACTATGGCTACACCTTC.

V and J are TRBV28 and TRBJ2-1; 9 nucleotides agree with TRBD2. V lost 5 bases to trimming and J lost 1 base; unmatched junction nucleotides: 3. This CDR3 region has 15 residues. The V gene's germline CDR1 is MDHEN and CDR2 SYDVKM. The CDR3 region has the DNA TGTGCCAGCAGTATAGCGGGAGTTTCCTACAATGAGCAGTTCTTC. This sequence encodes CASSIAGVSYNEQFF.

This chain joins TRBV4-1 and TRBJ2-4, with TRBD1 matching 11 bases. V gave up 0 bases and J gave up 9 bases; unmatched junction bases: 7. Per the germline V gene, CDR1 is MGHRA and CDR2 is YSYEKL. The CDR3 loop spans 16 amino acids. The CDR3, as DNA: TGCGCCAGCAGCCAAGATGGGGGGACAGGGGGTATCATTCAGTACTTC. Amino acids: CASSQDGGTGGIIQYF.

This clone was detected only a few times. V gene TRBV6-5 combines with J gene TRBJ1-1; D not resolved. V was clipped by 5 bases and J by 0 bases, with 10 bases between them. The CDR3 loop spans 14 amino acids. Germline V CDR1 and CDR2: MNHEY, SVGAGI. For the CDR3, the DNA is TGTGCCAGCAGTATTTCACAGCTGAACACTGAAGCTTTCTTT. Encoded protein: CASSISQLNTEAFF.

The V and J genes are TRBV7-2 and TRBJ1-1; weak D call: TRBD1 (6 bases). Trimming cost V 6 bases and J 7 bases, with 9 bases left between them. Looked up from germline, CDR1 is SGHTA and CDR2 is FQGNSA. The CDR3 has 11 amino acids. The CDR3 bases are TGTGCCAGCAGTCAGGACAGTGAAGCTTTCTTT. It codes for CASSQDSEAFF.

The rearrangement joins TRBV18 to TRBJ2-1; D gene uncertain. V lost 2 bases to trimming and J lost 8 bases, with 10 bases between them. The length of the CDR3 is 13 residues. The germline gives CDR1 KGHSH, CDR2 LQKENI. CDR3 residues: CASSPAGFHEQFF. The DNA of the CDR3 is TGTGCCAGCTCACCAGCAGGTTTCCATGAGCAGTTCTTC. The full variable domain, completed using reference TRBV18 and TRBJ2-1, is NAGVMQNPRHLVRRRGQEARLRCSPMKGHSHVYWYRQLPEEGLKFMVYLQKENIIDESGMPKERFSAEFPKEGPSILRIQQVVRGDSAAYFCASSPAGFHEQFFGPGTRLTVL.